The T cell receptor beta chain under discussion was sequenced for a study of shared clonotypes between healthy human individuals. Study overall: Each donor had three CD4 naive, three CD4 memory, two CD8 naive and one CD8 memory plate.

Assay used: immunoSEQ multiplex PCR; TCRdb lists only in-frame clones, some missing. This table has 1,500,000 or so clones, 98% appearing once. Per germline, CDR1 SGHVS and CDR2 FNYEAQ. The CDR3 loop spans 15 amino acids. Trimming took 6 bases from V and 5 from J; bases not matched to a gene: 9. Material: naive CD4+ T cells sorted from blood. The sample's subset: CD45RA+ positively selected. The TCR sequence derives from a man between 25 and 39 years old in good health. This chain uses TRBV7-6 with TRBJ2-1; 8 bases align to TRBD2. CDR3 protein: CASRGGASGHNEQFF. For the CDR3, the DNA is TGTGCCAGCAGAGGGGGGGCTAGCGGGCACAATGAGCAGTTCTTC.